These T cell receptor beta chains were read from a single sample in a study of CD8+ T cells in alopecia areata. Sequenced by immunoSEQ multiplex PCR; TCRdb stores in-frame clones only, minus some. The sample shows about 190,000 clones, about 64% of them seen only once. The input for sequencing was CD4+ T cells sorted from blood, taken at week 4, from a patient treated with tofacitinib. These receptors originate from a human donor with alopecia areata. Each CDR3 is given with its conserved first and last residue.

v_call cdr3_aa
TRBV5-1 CASSLRQPGSYEQYF
TRBV6-5 CASSYSLQGEWGYTF
TRBV29-1 CSVGRDFEQFF
TRBV5-6 CASSYGGTLGNQPQHF
TRBV23-1 CASSQSDRLLEAFF
TRBV6-5 CASSYYERRTQYF
TRBV6-1 CAVKDSNTGELFF
TRBV2 CASSESLGTEAFF
TRBV4-2 CASTPGKGQGAPGEQYF
TRBV30 CAWSGVYGDTQYF
TRBV27 CASSPGQGSNQPQHF
TRBV20-1 CSPQGNTEAFF
TRBV30 CAWTRPQGAGGYTF
TRBV7-3 CASSPGQVNSPLHF
TRBV29-1 CSVVDRFYEQYF
TRBV5-6 CASSIRGSPLHF
TRBV10-2 CATLPGHSNYEQYF
TRBV30 CAWRQYNEQFF
TRBV5-5 CASSPTGDNEKLFF
TRBV4-2 CASSPTLDRTMGKLFF
TRBV27 CASSFLLAGEKREQYF
TRBV7-9 CASSPSQDSPTQYF
TRBV5-6 CASSAWGYEQYF
TRBV7-2 CASSSVGGTNEQFF
TRBV7-9 CASSLESSYEQYF
TRBV21-1 CASSAGTGINEQFF
TRBV7-8 CASSLAGESYNEQFF
TRBV7-2 CASSPQMGDRQETQYF
TRBV11-1 CASSLWGTETEAFF
TRBV5-1 CASSTGQMVAYEQYF
TRBV6-4 CASNRQADQETQYF
TRBV7-6 CASSSHKTQFF
TRBV10-3 CAISESGVETQYF
TRBV6-5 CASSYRENQPQHF
TRBV20-1 CSAKDTGELFF
TRBV19 CASSIGTSGGDEQYF
TRBV29-1 CSVEEGRDSDEQYF
TRBV7-2 CASSLGGGLRNEQFF
TRBV10-3 CAISDRPAGETQYF
TRBV27 CASSFRGGQPQHF
TRBV4-3 CASSLRDSCFSFLYEQYF